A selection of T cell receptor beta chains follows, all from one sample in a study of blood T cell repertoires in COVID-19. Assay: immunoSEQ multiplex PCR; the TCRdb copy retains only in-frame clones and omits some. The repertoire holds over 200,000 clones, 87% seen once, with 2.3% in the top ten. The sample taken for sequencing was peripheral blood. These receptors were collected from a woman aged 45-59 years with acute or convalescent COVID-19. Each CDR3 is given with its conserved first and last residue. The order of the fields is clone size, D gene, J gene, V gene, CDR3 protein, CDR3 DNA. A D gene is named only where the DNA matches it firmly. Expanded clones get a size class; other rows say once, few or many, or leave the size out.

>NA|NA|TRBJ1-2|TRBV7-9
CASTAPSNYGYTF
TGTGCCAGCACCGCCCCCAGTAACTATGGCTACACCTTC
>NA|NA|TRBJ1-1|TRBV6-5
CASSYNQEWNTEAFF
TGTGCCAGCAGTTACAATCAGGAATGGAACACTGAAGCTTTCTTT
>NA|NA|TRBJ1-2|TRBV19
CASSPGIYGYTF
TGTGCCAGTTCTCCGGGGATCTATGGCTACACCTTC
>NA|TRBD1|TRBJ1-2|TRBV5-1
CASSGNHGQGPYGYTF
TGCGCCAGCAGCGGAAACCATGGACAGGGTCCCTATGGCTACACCTTC
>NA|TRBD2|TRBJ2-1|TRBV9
CASSVVLAGVHEQFF
TGTGCCAGCAGCGTAGTCCTAGCGGGAGTGCATGAGCAGTTCTTC
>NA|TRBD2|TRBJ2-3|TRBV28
CAGSSGRASDTQYF
TGTGCCGGCTCTAGCGGGAGGGCCTCAGATACGCAGTATTTT
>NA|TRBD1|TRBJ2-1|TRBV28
CASSLGQGESLEQFF
TGTGCCAGCAGTTTAGGCCAGGGGGAGAGCCTCGAGCAGTTCTTC
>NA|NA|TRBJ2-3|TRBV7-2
CASSLVGTSTDTQYF
TGTGCCAGCAGCTTAGTTGGGACTAGCACAGATACGCAGTATTTT
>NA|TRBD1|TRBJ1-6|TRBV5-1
CASKVEGAGSPLHF
TGCGCCAGCAAGGTTGAGGGGGCAGGTTCACCCCTCCACTTT
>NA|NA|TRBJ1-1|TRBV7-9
CASSLGITGTNTEAFF
TGTGCCAGCAGCTTAGGAATTACAGGGACGAACACTGAAGCTTTCTTT
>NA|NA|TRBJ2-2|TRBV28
CASSSWSSGELFF
TGTGCCAGCAGTTCGTGGAGCTCCGGGGAGCTGTTTTTT
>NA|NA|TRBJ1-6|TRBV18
CASSPAQRNSPLHF
TGTGCCAGCTCACCAGCCCAGCGGAATTCACCCCTCCACTTT
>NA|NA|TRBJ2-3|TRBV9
CASSVAPPRGGVVDTQYF
TGTGCCAGCAGCGTAGCTCCACCCCGCGGAGGGGTTGTGGATACGCAGTATTTT
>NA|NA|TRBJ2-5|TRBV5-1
CASSPGTKETQYF
TGCGCCAGCAGCCCGGGGACAAAAGAGACCCAGTACTTC
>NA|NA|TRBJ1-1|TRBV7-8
CASHRDRLNTEAFF
TGTGCCAGCCATCGCGACAGGTTGAACACTGAAGCTTTCTTT
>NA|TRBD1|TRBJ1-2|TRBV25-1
CASSDPGTGRGYTF
TGTGCCAGCAGTGACCCCGGGACAGGGAGGGGCTACACCTTC
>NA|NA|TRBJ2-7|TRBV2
CASSGSGGEQYF
TGTGCCAGCAGTGGGTCCGGAGGAGAGCAGTACTTC
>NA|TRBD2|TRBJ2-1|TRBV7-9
CASSLDVPSGFLNEQFF
TGTGCCAGCAGCTTAGACGTCCCTAGCGGGTTCCTTAATGAGCAGTTCTTC
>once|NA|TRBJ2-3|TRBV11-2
CATVERQGLDSDTQYF
TGTGCCACCGTCGAGAGGCAGGGTCTAGATTCAGATACGCAGTATTTT